A selection of T cell receptor beta chains follows, all from one sample in a study of shared clonotypes between healthy human individuals. Produced via immunoSEQ multiplex PCR; TCRdb's table is partial and in-frame only. This repertoire shows about 2.2 million clones, roughly 91% found once; its top ten account for under 2%. Sequenced: naive CD8+ T cells from PBMCs. These receptors were obtained from a man younger than 30 in good health. Some clones in this sample may be carry-over from other donors' samples. Each CDR3 is given with its conserved first and last residue. A D gene is named only where the DNA matches it firmly. A clone size is listed for some rows: how often the clone was seen (once, few, many), or a class if it is expanded.

J: TRBJ1-1
size: once
D: -
length: 16
V: TRBV27
CDR3: CASSPLPGGMNTEAFF
DNA: TGTGCCAGCAGCCCACTCCCCGGCGGGATGAACACTGAAGCTTTCTTT

J: TRBJ1-1
size: -
D: TRBD1
length: 18
V: TRBV7-9
CDR3: CASSLRGGTGGLHTEAFF
DNA: TGTGCCAGCAGCTTGAGGGGAGGGACAGGGGGGTTACACACTGAAGCTTTCTTT

J: TRBJ2-3
size: -
D: -
length: 16
V: TRBV5-6
CDR3: CASSLRLQALRDTQYF
DNA: TGTGCCAGCAGCTTGAGGTTACAGGCGCTACGAGATACGCAGTATTTT

J: TRBJ2-1
size: -
D: -
length: 17
V: TRBV7-9
CDR3: CASSLDIGGPSYNEQFF
DNA: TGTGCCAGCAGCTTAGATATTGGGGGACCCTCCTACAATGAGCAGTTCTTC

J: TRBJ1-1
size: -
D: -
length: 13
V: TRBV6-5
CDR3: CASSPLTVREAFF
DNA: TGTGCCAGCAGTCCCCTGACAGTTCGTGAAGCTTTCTTT

J: TRBJ2-1
size: once
D: TRBD2
length: 17
V: TRBV29-1
CDR3: CSGRTSGTLETYNEQFF
DNA: TGCAGCGGGAGGACTAGCGGGACCCTCGAGACCTACAATGAGCAGTTCTTC

J: TRBJ2-7
size: -
D: -
length: 13
V: TRBV9
CDR3: CASSQSGTGEQYF
DNA: TGTGCCAGCAGCCAATCCGGGACGGGGGAGCAGTACTTC

J: TRBJ2-7
size: -
D: -
length: 14
V: TRBV27
CDR3: CASSLYGQSYEQYF
DNA: TGTGCCAGCAGTTTATATGGGCAATCCTACGAGCAGTACTTC

J: TRBJ2-1
size: -
D: -
length: 14
V: TRBV19
CDR3: CASSIGLGGNEQFF
DNA: TGTGCCAGTAGTATAGGACTAGGAGGCAATGAGCAGTTCTTC

J: TRBJ2-7
size: -
D: TRBD2
length: 18
V: TRBV6-1
CDR3: CASSEARGSGRAGYEQYF
DNA: TGTGCCAGCAGTGAAGCGCGGGGTAGCGGGAGGGCCGGTTACGAGCAGTACTTC

J: TRBJ2-7
size: -
D: TRBD2
length: 18
V: TRBV7-2
CDR3: CASSLEGLAGVSSYEQYF
DNA: TGTGCCAGCAGCTTAGAGGGACTAGCGGGAGTGAGCTCCTACGAGCAGTACTTC

J: TRBJ1-2
size: -
D: -
length: 15
V: TRBV9
CDR3: CASSVADRPDYGYTF
DNA: TGTGCCAGCAGCGTTGCCGACAGGCCGGACTATGGCTACACCTTC

J: TRBJ2-1
size: -
D: TRBD2
length: 16
V: TRBV12-5
CDR3: CASGLGRLAGMNEQFF
DNA: TGTGCTAGTGGTTTGGGCAGACTAGCCGGAATGAATGAGCAGTTCTTC

J: TRBJ2-5
size: -
D: -
length: 16
V: TRBV2
CDR3: CASSDEGEGPQETQYF
DNA: TGTGCCAGCAGTGATGAGGGGGAGGGCCCCCAAGAGACCCAGTACTTC

J: TRBJ2-5
size: -
D: TRBD2
length: 15
V: TRBV9
CDR3: CASSGTSGLKETQYF
DNA: TGTGCCAGCAGCGGGACTAGCGGGCTTAAAGAGACCCAGTACTTC

J: TRBJ2-1
size: -
D: TRBD2
length: 16
V: TRBV10-1
CDR3: CASSIKWRESGDEQFF
DNA: TGCGCCAGCAGCATCAAATGGCGGGAGTCTGGGGATGAGCAGTTCTTC

J: TRBJ2-1
size: -
D: TRBD1
length: 14
V: TRBV11-3
CDR3: CASSRGQGGNEQFF
DNA: TGTGCCAGCAGCCGCGGACAGGGCGGGAATGAGCAGTTCTTC

J: TRBJ2-7
size: -
D: -
length: 11
V: TRBV7-6
CDR3: CASSLGDEQYF
DNA: TGTGCCAGCAGCTTAGGTGACGAGCAGTACTTC

J: TRBJ2-2
size: -
D: -
length: 15
V: TRBV11-3
CDR3: CASSLGGYIPGELFF
DNA: TGTGCCAGCAGCTTAGGAGGGTACATCCCCGGGGAGCTGTTTTTT

J: TRBJ2-2
size: -
D: TRBD2
length: 15
V: TRBV2
CDR3: CASEGLAGGPGELFF
DNA: TGTGCCAGCGAGGGACTAGCGGGAGGTCCCGGGGAGCTGTTTTTT

J: TRBJ1-1
size: -
D: TRBD1
length: 15
V: TRBV9
CDR3: CASSGLGQGLTEAFF
DNA: TGTGCCAGCAGCGGCCTGGGACAGGGCTTAACTGAAGCTTTCTTT

J: TRBJ1-5
size: -
D: -
length: 15
V: TRBV5-1
CDR3: CASSLAGYSNQPQHF
DNA: TGCGCCAGCAGCCTGGCAGGGTACAGCAATCAGCCCCAGCATTTT

J: TRBJ2-1
size: once
D: TRBD1
length: 13
V: TRBV6-6
CDR3: CASSQGVYNEQFF
DNA: TGTGCCAGCAGCCAGGGGGTTTACAATGAGCAGTTCTTC

J: TRBJ2-2
size: -
D: TRBD1
length: 18
V: TRBV7-9
CDR3: CASSSMAGTGLNTGELFF
DNA: TGTGCCAGCAGCTCAATGGCCGGGACAGGGCTTAACACCGGGGAGCTGTTTTTT

J: TRBJ2-7
size: -
D: TRBD2
length: 19
V: TRBV19
CDR3: CASSIGASGRVGGAYEQYF
DNA: TGTGCCAGTAGTATAGGGGCTAGCGGGAGAGTTGGGGGGGCCTACGAGCAGTACTTC

J: TRBJ1-5
size: -
D: -
length: 15
V: TRBV19
CDR3: CASSIWGKGGQPQHF
DNA: TGTGCCAGTAGTATCTGGGGGAAGGGCGGTCAGCCCCAGCATTTT

J: TRBJ1-5
size: -
D: -
length: 12
V: TRBV11-2
CDR3: CASSSLNQPQHF
DNA: TGTGCCAGCAGCTCATTAAATCAGCCCCAGCATTTT

J: TRBJ1-2
size: -
D: -
length: 14
V: TRBV9
CDR3: CASSVGQGSYGYTF
DNA: TGTGCCAGCAGCGTAGGGCAGGGCAGCTATGGCTACACCTTC

J: TRBJ1-1
size: -
D: -
length: 14
V: TRBV28
CDR3: CASSFGGPNTEAFF
DNA: TGTGCCAGCAGTTTTGGAGGCCCGAACACTGAAGCTTTCTTT

J: TRBJ2-1
size: -
D: TRBD2
length: 14
V: TRBV6-6
CDR3: CASITAGGPHEQFF
DNA: TGTGCCAGCATCACTGCGGGAGGGCCCCATGAGCAGTTCTTC

J: TRBJ2-7
size: -
D: TRBD1
length: 15
V: TRBV7-9
CDR3: CASSSPADRDYEQYF
DNA: TGTGCCAGCAGCTCCCCTGCGGACAGGGACTACGAGCAGTACTTC

J: TRBJ2-1
size: -
D: -
length: 17
V: TRBV5-6
CDR3: CASSLAALVESPNEQFF
DNA: TGTGCCAGCAGCTTGGCCGCCCTAGTAGAATCTCCCAATGAGCAGTTCTTC

J: TRBJ2-3
size: once
D: TRBD2
length: 15
V: TRBV6-1
CDR3: CASRPGLAGRDTQYF
DNA: TGTGCCAGCAGACCGGGACTAGCGGGACGAGATACGCAGTATTTT

J: TRBJ2-1
size: -
D: -
length: 15
V: TRBV4-3
CDR3: CASSQDKDTYNEQFF
DNA: TGCGCCAGCAGCCAAGACAAGGATACCTACAATGAGCAGTTCTTC

J: TRBJ1-4
size: -
D: -
length: 15
V: TRBV4-2
CDR3: CASSQDSGGDEKLFF
DNA: TGTGCCAGCAGCCAAGATTCGGGGGGAGATGAAAAACTGTTTTTT

J: TRBJ1-2
size: -
D: -
length: 15
V: TRBV5-1
CDR3: CASSEWDGENYGYTF
DNA: TGCGCCAGCAGCGAGTGGGACGGAGAAAACTATGGCTACACCTTC

J: TRBJ1-2
size: -
D: -
length: 14
V: TRBV28
CDR3: CASSLGLGGYGYTF
DNA: TGTGCCAGCAGTTTAGGATTAGGGGGCTATGGCTACACCTTC

J: TRBJ1-1
size: -
D: -
length: 10
V: TRBV5-4
CDR3: CAWGGTEAFF
DNA: TGTGCCTGGGGTGGGACTGAAGCTTTCTTT

J: TRBJ2-7
size: -
D: TRBD2
length: 13
V: TRBV5-8
CDR3: CASSLVGGYEQYF
DNA: TGTGCCAGCAGCTTGGTGGGAGGGTACGAGCAGTACTTC

J: TRBJ1-1
size: -
D: -
length: 17
V: TRBV30
CDR3: CAGRGGRTTGMNTEAFF
DNA: TGTGCCGGCCGGGGTGGGAGGACGACAGGCATGAACACTGAAGCTTTCTTT

J: TRBJ1-1
size: -
D: -
length: 15
V: TRBV27
CDR3: CASSSSRGAATEAFF
DNA: TGTGCCAGCTCGAGCTCCCGGGGGGCGGCCACTGAAGCTTTCTTT

J: TRBJ2-3
size: -
D: TRBD2
length: 16
V: TRBV27
CDR3: CASSLSAGEWTDTQYF
DNA: TGTGCCAGCAGTTTATCGGCGGGAGAATGGACAGATACGCAGTATTTT

J: TRBJ1-3
size: -
D: TRBD1
length: 15
V: TRBV5-5
CDR3: CASSLSQGSGNTIYF
DNA: TGTGCCAGCAGCTTGTCACAGGGGTCTGGAAACACCATATATTTT

J: TRBJ2-2
size: -
D: TRBD2
length: 18
V: TRBV4-1
CDR3: CASSQGRLAGLNTGELFF
DNA: TGCGCCAGCAGCCAAGGGAGACTAGCGGGGTTGAACACCGGGGAGCTGTTTTTT

J: TRBJ1-3
size: -
D: TRBD1
length: 16
V: TRBV19
CDR3: CASSLDRAKSGNTIYF
DNA: TGTGCCAGTAGTCTGGACAGGGCAAAGTCTGGAAACACCATATATTTT

J: TRBJ2-7
size: -
D: -
length: 15
V: TRBV5-5
CDR3: CASSLEAGLAPAQYF
DNA: TGTGCCAGCAGCTTGGAAGCAGGGCTAGCTCCAGCGCAGTACTTC

J: TRBJ2-3
size: -
D: TRBD2
length: 17
V: TRBV9
CDR3: CASSVEASGSFTDTQYF
DNA: TGTGCCAGCAGCGTAGAGGCTAGCGGGAGCTTCACAGATACGCAGTATTTT

J: TRBJ1-2
size: -
D: -
length: 12
V: TRBV29-1
CDR3: CSVEDSLYGYTF
DNA: TGCAGCGTTGAAGACAGCCTCTATGGCTACACCTTC